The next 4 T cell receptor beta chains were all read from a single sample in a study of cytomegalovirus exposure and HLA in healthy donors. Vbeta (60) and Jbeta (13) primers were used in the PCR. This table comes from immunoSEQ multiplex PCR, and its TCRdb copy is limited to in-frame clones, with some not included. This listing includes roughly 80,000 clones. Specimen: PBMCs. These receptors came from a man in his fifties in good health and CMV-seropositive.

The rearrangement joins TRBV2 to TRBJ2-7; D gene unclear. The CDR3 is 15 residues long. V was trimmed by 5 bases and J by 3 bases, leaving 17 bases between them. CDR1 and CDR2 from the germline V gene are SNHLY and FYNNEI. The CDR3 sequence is CASSLGTPGYYEQYF. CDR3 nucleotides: TGTGCCAGCAGTCTCGGTACCCCCGGTTACTACGAGCAGTACTTC. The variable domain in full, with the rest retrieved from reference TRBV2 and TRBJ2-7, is EPEVTQTPSHQVTQMGQEVILRCVPISNHLYFYWYRQILGQKVEFLVSFYNNEISEKSEIFDDQFSVERPDGSNFTLKIRSTKLEDSAMYFCASSLGTPGYYEQYFGPGTRLTVT.

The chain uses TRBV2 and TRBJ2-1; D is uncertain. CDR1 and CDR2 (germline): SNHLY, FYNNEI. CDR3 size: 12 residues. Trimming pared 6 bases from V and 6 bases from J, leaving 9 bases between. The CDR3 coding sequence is TGTGCCAGCAGACCAGAACCCAATGAGCAGTTCTTC. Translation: CASRPEPNEQFF. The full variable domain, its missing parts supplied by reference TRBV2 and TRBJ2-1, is EPEVTQTPSHQVTQMGQEVILRCVPISNHLYFYWYRQILGQKVEFLVSFYNNEISEKSEIFDDQFSVERPDGSNFTLKIRSTKLEDSAMYFCASRPEPNEQFFGPGTRLTVL.

The CDR3 loop is CASSLFGQGTETQYF. DNA of the CDR3: TGTGCCAGCAGCTTGTTTGGACAGGGGACCGAGACCCAGTACTTC. The rearrangement joins TRBV5-5 to TRBJ2-5, with TRBD1 matching over 9 bases. Looked up from germline, CDR1 is SGHKS and CDR2 is YYEKEE (reference sequence). The CDR3 totals 15 residues. V trimming: 1 base; J trimming: 5 bases; junction bases outside the gene matches: 6.

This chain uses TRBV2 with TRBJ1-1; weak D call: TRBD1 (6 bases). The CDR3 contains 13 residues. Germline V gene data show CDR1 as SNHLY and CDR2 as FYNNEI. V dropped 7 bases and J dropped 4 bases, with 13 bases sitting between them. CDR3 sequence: CASKFTGTTEAFF. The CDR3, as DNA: TGTGCCAGCAAATTCACAGGGACCACTGAAGCTTTCTTT.